This T cell receptor (beta chain) stems from a study of cytomegalovirus exposure and HLA in healthy donors. Study in general: Previous work identified 90 million to 130 million unique TCR beta sequences from about 179 million T cells.

The PCR had 60 Vbeta and 13 Jbeta primers. Sequencing used immunoSEQ multiplex PCR; TCRdb keeps in-frame clones, though not all of them. In the table there are fewer than 70,000 clones, 74% of which are singletons. This clone was found once. The sample taken for sequencing was PBMCs. This sequence was found in a woman aged 55-69 years in good health and CMV-seropositive.

The CDR3 sequence is CASSLVPENTGELFF. CDR3 nucleotide sequence: TGTGCCAGCAGCTTGGTGCCAGAGAACACCGGGGAGCTGTTTTTT. V gene TRBV5-8 combines with J gene TRBJ2-2; D remains ambiguous. Trimming removed 0 bases from V and 1 base from J, with 7 bases in between. Per the germline V gene, CDR1 is SGHTS and CDR2 is YDEGEE. This CDR3 is 15 amino acids long.